This entry lists 29 T cell receptor beta chains sequenced from one sample in a study of T cell responses to AZD1222 COVID-19 vaccine. Clones were sequenced by immunoSEQ multiplex PCR, and TCRdb holds only the in-frame ones, with some missing. The sample shows around 150,000 clones, over 80% of them seen only once. Sequenced material: peripheral blood, taken 28 days after the second AZD1222 dose. These TCRs come from an adult who received the AZD1222 COVID-19 vaccine.

V usage is TRBV4-1 and J usage is TRBJ1-3, with a weak D call TRBD1 (5 bases). There are 15 residues in the CDR3. Trimming removed 2 bases at V and 0 bases at J, with 8 bases between. Germline CDR1 is MGHRA and CDR2 is YSYEKL. CDR3: CASSQRGLSGNTIYF. In DNA, the CDR3 is TGCGCCAGCAGCCAAAGGGGCCTCTCTGGAAACACCATATATTTT.

This sequence joins TRBV18 and TRBJ1-4; 7 nucleotides agree with TRBD1. With V trimmed by 5 bases and J by 7 bases, 4 bases remained unmatched. The germline V gene encodes CDR1 KGHSH and CDR2 LQKENI. This CDR3 spans 13 amino acids. CDR3 amino acids: CASSADRREKLFF. In DNA form, the CDR3 reads TGTGCCAGCTCAGCGGACAGGCGTGAAAAACTGTTTTTT.

The chain has TRBV6-5 and TRBJ2-3; no clear D gene. V lost 6 bases and J 1 base, leaving 14 bases between the germline ends. The CDR3 spans 15 residues. The germline V gene has CDR1 MNHEY and CDR2 SVGAGI. The CDR3 spells CASRTMGFGTDTQYF. The CDR3 DNA reads TGTGCCAGCAGGACGATGGGGTTCGGCACAGATACGCAGTATTTT.

The gene calls are TRBV4-2 and TRBJ1-2; D may be TRBD1 (6 bases). V gave up 0 bases and J gave up 3 bases, with 11 bases separating them. Germline CDR1 and CDR2: LGHNA and YNFKEQ. This CDR3 has 15 residues. The CDR3 region is CASSQDRGWDYGYTF. The CDR3 nucleotides are TGTGCCAGCAGCCAAGATAGGGGGTGGGACTATGGCTACACCTTC.

The rearrangement joins TRBV6-2 or TRBV6-3 to TRBJ2-7; 7 positions agree with TRBD2. V lost 2 bases, J lost 4 bases, and 8 bases stayed unmatched. The length of the CDR3 is 15 residues. Germline V lookup: CDR1 MNHEY, CDR2 SVGEGT. The DNA for the CDR3 is TGTGCCAGCAGTTACAAGCTAGCGGAATCATACGAGCAGTACTTC. Amino acids: CASSYKLAESYEQYF.

This chain connects TRBV6-5 to TRBJ2-1; perhaps D is TRBD1 or TRBD2 (5 bases each). Trimming stripped 2 bases from V and 5 bases from J, with 13 bases between. The CDR3 sequence is 15 residues long. The V gene's germline CDR1 is MNHEY and CDR2 SVGAGI. The CDR3 DNA reads as TGTGCCAGCAGTTACACCCCGGGACCAGACAATGAGCAGTTCTTC. Translating gives CASSYTPGPDNEQFF.

The chain is built from TRBV19 and TRBJ1-2; 7 bases fit TRBD1. V shed 1 base, J shed 3 bases, and the junction held 5 bases outside the gene matches. This CDR3 has 15 amino acids. Germline V lookup: CDR1 LNHDA, CDR2 SQIVND (reference sequence). The CDR3 DNA reads as TGTGCCAGTAGTATAGGTGGGACAGACTACTATGGCTACACCTTC. The encoded protein is CASSIGGTDYYGYTF.

The chain joins TRBV7-2 to TRBJ2-7; D might be TRBD1 (5 bases). V lost 5 bases, J lost 2 bases, and 16 bases lay in between. This CDR3 spans 15 amino acids. CDR1 is SGHTA and CDR2 is FQGNSA in the germline V gene. This chain's CDR3 is CASSPQYDSTYEQYF. Written as DNA, the CDR3 is TGTGCCAGCAGCCCCCAATACGACAGCACCTACGAGCAGTACTTC.

The genes are TRBV5-1 and TRBJ1-2; 8 bases agree with TRBD1. The CDR3 has 11 residues. With V trimmed by 0 bases and J by 12 bases, 1 base remained unmatched. Germline CDR1 SGHRS, CDR2 YFSETQ. The chain's CDR3 is CASSLDRGNTF. In nucleotides, the CDR3 is TGCGCCAGCAGCTTGGACAGGGGGAACACCTTC.

V usage is TRBV21-1 and J usage is TRBJ1-2. TRBV21-1 is given as a pseudogene. The CDR3 is 17 residues long. This CDR3 reads CASSKALGGSDFHGYTF. The CDR3, as DNA: TGTGCCAGCAGCAAAGCGCTGGGAGGGTCCGATTTTCATGGCTACACCTTC.

The V and J genes are TRBV6-5 and TRBJ1-5; D gene ambiguous. From germline, CDR1 is MNHEY and CDR2 SVGAGI. The CDR3 runs to 12 residues. Trimming removed 8 bases from V and 7 bases from J, with 12 bases in between. CDR3 coding DNA: TGTGCCAGCGGGCTGCTCGGGCAGCCCCAGCATTTT. This gives the protein CASGLLGQPQHF.

This clone has only one observation. Other DNA sequences from this sample encode an identical CDR3 as well. J is TRBJ1-1 and V is TRBV19; D unclear. This CDR3 contains 12 residues. V dropped 3 bases and J dropped 0 bases, with 2 bases sitting between them. Germline CDR1 reads LNHDA; CDR2 reads SQIVND (reference sequence). The DNA for the CDR3 is TGTGCCAGTAGTATGTTGAACACTGAAGCTTTCTTT. Translated, it gives CASSMLNTEAFF.

The chain uses TRBV5-1 and TRBJ2-5, with 7 bases matching TRBD1. Germline V gives CDR1 SGHRS, CDR2 YFSETQ. This CDR3 comprises 13 residues. V trimming: 5 bases; J trimming: 8 bases; junction bases outside the gene matches: 9. In nucleotides, the CDR3 is TGCGCCAGCAGTACCGACAGGGTGGAAACCCAGTACTTC. The encoded protein is CASSTDRVETQYF.

The chain has TRBV9 and TRBJ1-6; perhaps TRBD1 as D (5 bases). V was cut by 1 base and J by 6 bases, with 8 bases left in between. Per germline, CDR1 SGDLS and CDR2 YYNGEE. This CDR3 spans 14 amino acids. DNA for the CDR3: TGTGCCAGCAGCGTAAGGACATTTAATTCACCCCTCCACTTT. It is translated as CASSVRTFNSPLHF.

V and J are TRBV5-1 and TRBJ1-2, with D possibly being TRBD1 (5 bases). This CDR3 is 12 amino acids long. Germline-derived CDR1 and CDR2 are SGHRS and YFSETQ. V was cut by 0 bases and J by 7 bases, with 7 bases left in between. CDR3 in amino acids: CASSLVGRGYTF. The CDR3 nucleotides read TGCGCCAGCAGCTTGGTGGGGCGTGGCTACACCTTC.

CDR3 bases: TGCGCCAGCAGCTTGGGAGGACAGGGCGGAAACACCATATATTTT. Encoded protein: CASSLGGQGGNTIYF. The chain carries TRBV5-1 and TRBJ1-3, with TRBD1 matching over 8 bases. The CDR3 length is 15 residues. V lost 0 bases, J lost 4 bases, and 3 bases stayed unmatched. Germline-derived CDR1 and CDR2 are SGHRS and YFSETQ.

CDR3 region: CASSASFPGSGTEAFF. CDR3 nucleotides: TGTGCCAGCAGTGCCTCTTTCCCAGGGTCAGGCACTGAAGCTTTCTTT. The rearrangement uses TRBV2 and TRBJ1-1, with D possibly being TRBD1 (5 bases). The CDR3 runs 16 residues. Germline V gives CDR1 SNHLY, CDR2 FYNNEI. V was cut by 4 bases and J by 4 bases, with 19 bases left in between.

The gene calls are TRBV6-2 or TRBV6-3 and TRBJ1-1; the match to TRBD1 covers 7 bases. V lost 0 bases, J lost 4 bases, and 2 bases stayed unmatched. The CDR3 consists of 14 residues. CDR1 and CDR2 from the germline V gene are MNHEY and SVGEGT. The DNA for the CDR3 is TGTGCCAGCAGTTACTCGTCAGGGGGCACTGAAGCTTTCTTT. Translation: CASSYSSGGTEAFF.

The chain recombines TRBV18 with TRBJ1-1; D possibly corresponds to TRBD1 (5 bases). Germline-derived CDR1 and CDR2 are KGHSH and LQKENI. There are 15 residues in the CDR3. Deletions cut 1 base from V and 9 bases from J, with 18 bases between. The DNA of the CDR3 is TGTGCCAGCTCACCACTGAGCGGGGGGACCCCTAAAGCTTTCTTT. It translates to CASSPLSGGTPKAFF.

The chain joins TRBV6-1 to TRBJ2-5; TRBD2 agrees at 7 bases. CDR1 is MNHNS, CDR2 SASEGT, per germline. CDR3 length: 12 residues. CDR3 region: CATGGLRETQYF. DNA of the CDR3: TGTGCTACGGGGGGTTTGCGAGAGACCCAGTACTTC.

The V and J genes are TRBV12-3 or TRBV12-4 and TRBJ1-1; D uncertain. V was pared by 2 bases and J by 3 bases, with 7 bases between. CDR3 size: 13 residues. Here the CDR3 DNA reads TGTGCCAGCAGTTTAATTGGCCACACTGAAGCTTTCTTT. Protein product: CASSLIGHTEAFF.

The CDR3 is CASSYSPDIYNSPLHF. DNA of the CDR3: TGTGCCAGCAGTTACTCTCCCGACATCTATAATTCACCCCTCCACTTT. The genes are TRBV6-5 and TRBJ1-6; D uncertain. From germline, CDR1 is MNHEY and CDR2 SVGAGI. Trimming stripped 0 bases from V and 3 bases from J, with 9 bases between. CDR3 size: 16 residues.

The CDR3 DNA sequence: TGTGCCAGCACGAATAGGAGGGCAGGGATCACTGAAGCTTTCTTT. Encoded protein: CASTNRRAGITEAFF. The V gene is TRBV7-2, the J gene TRBJ1-1; TRBD1 is a possible D gene (5 bases). Germline V lookup: CDR1 SGHTA, CDR2 FQGNSA. The CDR3 runs 15 residues. V gave up 7 bases and J gave up 4 bases, with 19 bases separating them. Full variable domain (remainder filled in from reference TRBV7-2 and TRBJ1-1): GAGVSQSPSNKVTEKGKDVELRCDPISGHTALYWYRQSLGQGLEFLIYFQGNSAPDKSGLPSDRFSAERTGGSVSTLTIQRTQQEDSAVYLCASTNRRAGITEAFFGQGTRLTVV.

This chain uses TRBV18 with TRBJ1-5; D perhaps matches TRBD1 (5 bases). In germline, CDR1 is KGHSH, CDR2 LQKENI. V gave up 5 bases and J gave up 2 bases, with 10 bases separating them. This CDR3 comprises 14 residues. The CDR3 nucleotides read TGTGCCAGCTCAAAAGGGGACGGCAATCAGCCCCAGCATTTT. Translation gives CASSKGDGNQPQHF. The whole variable domain, filled in from reference TRBV18 and TRBJ1-5, reads NAGVMQNPRHLVRRRGQEARLRCSPMKGHSHVYWYRQLPEEGLKFMVYLQKENIIDESGMPKERFSAEFPKEGPSILRIQQVVRGDSAAYFCASSKGDGNQPQHFGDGTRLSIL.

This chain links TRBV6-1 with TRBJ1-1, with TRBD1 matching over 7 bases. The CDR3 length is 13 residues. Germline values: CDR1 MNHNS, CDR2 SASEGT. With V trimmed by 5 bases and J by 4 bases, 4 bases remained unmatched. CDR3 coding DNA: TGTGCCAGCAGTAGCCCAGGGGGCACTGAAGCTTTCTTT. This codes for CASSSPGGTEAFF.

The chain is built from TRBV9 and TRBJ1-2, with D possibly matching TRBD1 (5 bases). Germline CDR1 reads SGDLS; CDR2 reads YYNGEE. This CDR3 is 13 amino acids long. The V gene lost 3 bases and the J gene lost 7 bases, with 13 bases spanning the gap. CDR3 nucleotide sequence: TGTGCCAGCAGCGCCGCCGCGGGGGTTGGCTACACCTTC. It is translated as CASSAAAGVGYTF.

This chain links TRBV7-9 with TRBJ2-7, with 8 bases aligning to TRBD1. CDR3 size: 16 residues. V lost 0 bases to trimming and J lost 4 bases; unmatched junction nucleotides: 8. Germline assignment: CDR1 SEHNR and CDR2 FQNEAQ (reference sequence). CDR3 in amino acids: CASSLALGQEGYEQYF. The CDR3 bases are TGTGCCAGCAGCTTAGCTTTGGGACAGGAGGGTTACGAGCAGTACTTC.

The chain combines TRBV5-1 with TRBJ1-1; 9 bases line up with TRBD1. V shed 3 bases, J shed 1 base, and the junction held 7 bases outside the gene matches. This CDR3 contains 16 residues. Germline V lookup: CDR1 SGHRS, CDR2 YFSETQ. The chain's CDR3 is CASSWGSTGGNTEAFF. CDR3 bases: TGCGCCAGCAGCTGGGGTTCGACAGGGGGGAACACTGAAGCTTTCTTT.

V gene TRBV7-9 combines with J gene TRBJ1-1; weak D call: TRBD1 (5 bases). From germline, CDR1 is SEHNR and CDR2 FQNEAQ (reference sequence). Trimming took off 1 base at V and 10 bases at J, with 10 bases between the two ends. CDR3 length: 12 amino acids. CDR3 loop: CASSLGGVGAFF. CDR3 sequence (DNA): TGTGCCAGCAGCTTAGGGGGGGTTGGAGCTTTCTTT.